These T cell receptor beta chains were read from a single sample in a study of T cells in Graves' hyperthyroidism and ophthalmopathy. Via MiXCR, TCRdb re-called the multiplex PCR reads, giving one row per CDR3 protein. This table holds hundreds of thousands of distinct CDR3 sequences, less than 30% found once. Sequenced sample: blood. These receptors all stem from a man aged 35 to 55 with Graves' hyperthyroidism that later progressed to Graves' ophthalmopathy. The CDR3 runs from the conserved cysteine through the conserved F or W. A D gene is named only where the DNA matches it firmly. Clone size is given for some rows only: seen once, a few or many times, or a class if the clone is expanded.

v_gene	d_gene	j_gene	abundance	CDR3aa	CDR3nt
TRBV7-9	.	TRBJ2-7	many	CASSLGLQGREQYF	TGTGCCAGCAGCTTAGGACTTCAGGGGCGGGAGCAGTACTTC
TRBV7-6	.	TRBJ2-2	many	CASSLGTHPNTGELFF	TGTGCCAGCAGCTTGGGGACACACCCGAACACCGGGGAGCTGTTTTTT
TRBV6-1	.	TRBJ2-5	many	CASSVMQVTETQYF	TGTGCCAGCAGTGTGATGCAGGTAACAGAGACCCAGTACTTC
TRBV28	.	TRBJ1-2	many	CASSLFGGGDGYTF	TGTGCCAGCAGTTTATTTGGGGGGGGCGACGGCTACACCTTC
TRBV19	.	TRBJ1-5	many	CASSVDLGPQHF	TGTGCCAGTAGTGTCGATCTTGGGCCCCAGCATTTT
TRBV12-3/TRBV12-4	.	TRBJ2-5	few	CASSLRATRGETQYF	TGTGCCAGCAGTTTACGGGCTACTAGGGGAGAGACCCAGTACTTC
TRBV20-1	.	TRBJ1-1	few	CSASQGFGNTEAFF	TGCAGTGCAAGTCAGGGGTTTGGGAACACTGAAGCTTTCTTT
TRBV5-1	.	TRBJ2-6	few	CASSLLGASGANVLTF	TGCGCCAGCAGCTTGTTAGGGGCCTCTGGGGCCAACGTCCTGACTTTC
TRBV18	TRBD2	TRBJ2-4	many	CASSPPLASGSTKNIQYF	TGTGCCAGCTCACCACCGTTGGCTAGCGGGAGCACCAAAAACATTCAGTACTTC
TRBV5-1	TRBD2	TRBJ2-7	many	CASSSTAGVGYEQYF	TGCGCCAGCAGTTCAACAGCGGGAGTTGGCTACGAGCAGTACTTC
TRBV20-1	TRBD2	TRBJ2-2	many	CSALSGRDVTGELFF	TGCAGTGCCCTTAGCGGGAGGGATGTCACCGGGGAGCTGTTTTTT
TRBV6-2/TRBV6-3	.	TRBJ2-7	.	CASSYAENEQYF	TGTGCCAGCAGTTACGCCGAGAACGAGCAGTACTTC
TRBV5-6	.	TRBJ1-1	many	CASSLARGGGTTEALF	TGTGCCAGCAGCTTGGCCAGAGGGGGGGGGACCACTGAAGCTCTCTTT
TRBV19	TRBD1	TRBJ1-1	many	CASASDRVSEAFF	TGTGCCAGTGCCTCGGACAGGGTATCTGAAGCTTTCTTT
TRBV2	TRBD1	TRBJ1-1	many	CASMGQANTEAFF	TGTGCCTCCATGGGACAGGCGAACACTGAAGCTTTCTTT
TRBV14	.	TRBJ2-7	many	CASSQVTYEQYF	TGTGCCAGCAGCCAAGTTACTTACGAGCAGTACTTC
TRBV6-5	TRBD1	TRBJ2-7	many	CASSQGQGAYEQYF	TGTGCCAGCAGCCAAGGACAGGGAGCCTACGAGCAGTACTTC
TRBV4-2	TRBD1	TRBJ2-2	many	CASSHTNGTVRPHTGELFF	TGTGCCAGCAGCCATACCAATGGGACAGTGAGACCTCACACCGGGGAGCTGTTTTTT
TRBV6-1	.	TRBJ1-5	.	CASKGPNQPQHF	TGTGCCAGCAAAGGTCCCAATCAGCCCCAGCATTTT
TRBV6-1	TRBD1	TRBJ1-2	many	CASSELGQASGYTF	TGTGCCAGCAGTGAACTCGGACAGGCATCTGGCTACACCTTC
TRBV7-2	.	TRBJ2-7	many	CASSLASRSLYEQYF	TGTGCCAGCAGCTTAGCATCCAGAAGTCTCTACGAGCAGTACTTC
TRBV19	.	TRBJ2-2	many	CASSITGGPGELFF	TGTGCCAGTAGTATCACCGGGGGCCCCGGGGAGCTGTTTTTT
TRBV18	.	TRBJ2-7	.	CASSLGLPYEQYF	TGTGCCAGCTCACTTGGACTACCCTACGAGCAGTACTTC
TRBV28	TRBD1	TRBJ1-5	.	CASSRGQGGGNQPQHF	TGTGCCAGCAGTAGGGGACAGGGCGGTGGCAATCAGCCCCAGCATTTT
TRBV19	.	TRBJ1-5	many	CASSIVSNDQPQHF	TGTGCCAGTAGTATTGTCAGTAATGATCAGCCCCAGCATTTT
TRBV6-1	TRBD2	TRBJ2-5	.	CASSTGHRTSGRETQYF	TGTGCCAGCAGTACGGGCCATCGGACTAGCGGGAGAGAGACCCAGTACTTC
TRBV12-3/TRBV12-4	.	TRBJ2-4	many	CASSSPGGQSGRTKNIQYF	TGTGCCAGCAGTTCCCCCGGCGGCCAGTCAGGGCGAACCAAAAACATTCAGTACTTC
TRBV6-5	TRBD1	TRBJ1-5	many	CASSSTGGLGQPQHF	TGTGCCAGCAGTTCGACAGGGGGCTTGGGTCAGCCCCAGCATTTT
TRBV20-1	.	TRBJ1-2	.	CSASATNYGYTF	TGCAGTGCCAGCGCGACTAACTATGGCTACACCTTC
TRBV5-1	.	TRBJ1-2	many	CASSLDRPRYGYTF	TGCGCCAGCAGCTTGGACAGACCAAGATATGGCTACACCTTC
TRBV27	.	TRBJ2-5	many	CASSSQGWFETQYF	TGTGCCAGCAGTTCCCAGGGGTGGTTCGAGACCCAGTACTTC
TRBV11-2	TRBD1	TRBJ1-2	.	CASSPAGGAGYTF	TGTGCCAGCAGTCCCGCAGGGGGCGCGGGCTACACCTTC
TRBV29-1	.	TRBJ1-1	many	CSVAIRLAGEAFF	TGCAGCGTTGCTATCAGGTTAGCGGGTGAAGCTTTCTTT
TRBV12-3/TRBV12-4	TRBD2	TRBJ2-5	many	CASSPGTSGEQETQYF	TGTGCCAGCAGTCCCGGGACTAGCGGAGAACAAGAGACCCAGTACTTC
TRBV6-1	TRBD1	TRBJ2-2	many	CASRNTGGDTGELFF	TGTGCCAGCAGGAATACAGGGGGCGACACCGGGGAGCTGTTTTTT
TRBV15	TRBD2	TRBJ2-6	.	CATSRDRTAGGSF	TGTGCCACCAGCAGAGATCGTACCGCGGGAGGGTCTTTC
TRBV20-1	.	TRBJ2-7	many	CSAIRQALVYEQYF	TGCAGTGCCATAAGGCAGGCGCTTGTCTACGAGCAGTACTTC
TRBV7-8	TRBD2	TRBJ2-7	many	CASSFQRESYEQYF	TGTGCCAGCAGCTTCCAGCGGGAGTCCTACGAGCAGTACTTC
TRBV12-3/TRBV12-4	TRBD1	TRBJ2-7	few	CASSSNHRGPTYEQYF	TGTGCCAGCAGTTCGAACCACAGGGGTCCAACCTACGAGCAGTACTTC
TRBV9	.	TRBJ2-7	many	CASSVESGGTYEQYF	TGTGCCAGCAGCGTAGAATCAGGGGGGACCTACGAGCAGTACTTC
TRBV12-3/TRBV12-4	.	TRBJ1-5	many	CASSFPGGNQPQHF	TGTGCCAGCAGTTTTCCCGGGGGCAATCAGCCCCAGCATTTT
TRBV25-1	.	TRBJ1-2	once	CASSVEIYGYTF	TGTGCCAGCTCCGTTGAGATCTATGGCTACACCTTC
TRBV7-8	.	TRBJ2-5	many	CASSQKFGTQQETQYF	TGTGCCAGCAGCCAAAAATTCGGGACACAACAAGAGACCCAGTACTTC
TRBV7-2	.	TRBJ2-7	few	CASSVAGGQGAYEQYF	TGTGCCAGCAGCGTAGCCGGGGGCCAGGGGGCCTACGAGCAGTACTTC
TRBV7-9	.	TRBJ1-2	many	CASSLRAARYGYTF	TGTGCCAGCAGCTTGCGGGCGGCCCGCTATGGCTACACCTTC
TRBV28	.	TRBJ2-7	many	CASSSTGTVEGQYF	TGTGCCAGCAGTTCGACAGGGACCGTGGAGGGGCAGTACTTC
TRBV6-5	.	TRBJ2-2	many	CASSYARTGELFF	TGTGCCAGCAGTTACGCCCGTACCGGGGAGCTGTTTTTT
TRBV11-3	.	TRBJ1-2	few	CASSEKLFYGYTF	TGTGCCAGCAGCGAAAAGCTGTTCTATGGCTACACCTTC
TRBV5-1	.	TRBJ2-5	many	CASSLDSVSQETQYF	TGCGCCAGCAGCTTGGACTCGGTCAGCCAAGAGACCCAGTACTTC
TRBV12-3/TRBV12-4	.	TRBJ1-1	many	CASSLALGSGSSAEAFF	TGTGCCAGCAGTTTAGCTCTAGGGTCTGGAAGCTCCGCTGAAGCTTTCTTT
TRBV24-1	.	TRBJ1-2	many	CATSDLTGIDGYTF	TGTGCCACCAGTGATTTGACAGGTATCGATGGCTACACCTTC
TRBV20-1	TRBD2	TRBJ2-5	.	CSAGGLAGETQYF	TGCAGTGCCGGCGGACTAGCGGGAGAGACCCAGTACTTC
TRBV6-1	TRBD1	TRBJ2-7	many	CASSGRTGGVYEQYF	TGTGCCAGCAGTGGTAGGACAGGGGGCGTCTACGAGCAGTACTTC
TRBV25-1	.	TRBJ2-7	.	CASSVQGLYSYEQYF	TGTGCCAGCAGTGTACAGGGTCTCTACTCCTACGAGCAGTACTTC
TRBV7-2	TRBD1	TRBJ1-2	.	CASSSEPGQYGYTF	TGTGCCAGCAGCTCAGAACCGGGACAGTATGGCTACACCTTC
TRBV20-1	.	TRBJ1-2	many	CSAPVPGDYGYTF	TGCAGTGCCCCTGTCCCGGGAGACTATGGCTACACCTTC
TRBV4-1	.	TRBJ1-2	many	CASSQEMGSFYGYTF	TGCGCCAGCAGCCAAGAGATGGGGTCCTTCTATGGCTACACCTTC